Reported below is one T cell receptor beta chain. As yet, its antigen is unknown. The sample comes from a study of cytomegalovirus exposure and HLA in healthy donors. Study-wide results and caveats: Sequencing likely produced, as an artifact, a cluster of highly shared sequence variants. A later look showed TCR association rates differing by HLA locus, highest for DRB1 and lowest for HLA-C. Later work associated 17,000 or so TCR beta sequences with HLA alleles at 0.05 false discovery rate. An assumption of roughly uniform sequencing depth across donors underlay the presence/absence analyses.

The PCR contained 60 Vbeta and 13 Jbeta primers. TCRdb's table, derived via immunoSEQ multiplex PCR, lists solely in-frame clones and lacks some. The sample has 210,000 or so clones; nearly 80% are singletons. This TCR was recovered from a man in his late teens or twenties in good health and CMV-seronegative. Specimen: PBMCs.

The CDR3 sequence is CASSEGGAQADTQYF. CDR3 nucleotides: TGTGCCAGCAGTGAGGGAGGGGCGCAGGCAGATACGCAGTATTTT. This chain joins TRBV25-1 and TRBJ2-3; 7 bases are a match to TRBD2. V lost 3 bases, J lost 4 bases, and 7 bases stayed unmatched. Germline lookup yields CDR1 MGHDK and CDR2 SYGVNS. CDR3 length: 15 amino acids.